The rows below give T cell receptor beta chains drawn from one sample of a study of glioma-infiltrating T cells after dendritic cell vaccination. Profiled with immunoSEQ multiplex PCR; TCRdb holds only in-frame clones, not every one. The sample consists of about 63,000 clones, roughly 84% of them appearing once. This specimen consisted of blood, obtained after dendritic cell vaccination. The receptors stem from a human donor with glioblastoma. The CDR3 runs from the conserved cysteine through the conserved F or W. The D gene is left open where the match is weak. Expanded clones are given a class, and other clones once, few, many or no size at all.

cdr3_nt: TGCGCCAGCAGCTTAGCGGGGGGGGTAGATACGCAGTATTTT
cdr3_aa: CASSLAGGVDTQYF
clone_size: -
cdr3_length: 14
v_call: TRBV5-1
d_call: TRBD2
j_call: TRBJ2-3

cdr3_nt: TGTGCCAGCACCCTGGACAGGGGAAAAGAGACCCAGTACTTC
cdr3_aa: CASTLDRGKETQYF
clone_size: -
cdr3_length: 14
v_call: TRBV2
d_call: TRBD1
j_call: TRBJ2-5

cdr3_nt: TGTGCCAGCAGCGGCGGTCTTCGGGACACTGAAGCTTTCTTT
cdr3_aa: CASSGGLRDTEAFF
clone_size: -
cdr3_length: 14
v_call: TRBV9
d_call: -
j_call: TRBJ1-1

cdr3_nt: TGTGCCACCCGAGCCTCACGCACAGATACGCAGTATTTT
cdr3_aa: CATRASRTDTQYF
clone_size: -
cdr3_length: 13
v_call: TRBV6-5
d_call: -
j_call: TRBJ2-3

cdr3_nt: TGCAGCGTTGTGGCCACGAATGGCTACACCTTC
cdr3_aa: CSVVATNGYTF
clone_size: -
cdr3_length: 11
v_call: TRBV29-1
d_call: -
j_call: TRBJ1-2

cdr3_nt: TGTGCCAGCAGCGAGACACGGTCCTACAATGAGCAGTTCTTC
cdr3_aa: CASSETRSYNEQFF
clone_size: -
cdr3_length: 14
v_call: TRBV13
d_call: -
j_call: TRBJ2-1

cdr3_nt: TGTGCCAGCAGCCACAGTGAAAAACTGTTTTTT
cdr3_aa: CASSHSEKLFF
clone_size: -
cdr3_length: 11
v_call: TRBV11-2
d_call: -
j_call: TRBJ1-4

cdr3_nt: TGTGCCAGCCGCGGCAGAGAGACCCAGTACTTC
cdr3_aa: CASRGRETQYF
clone_size: -
cdr3_length: 11
v_call: TRBV11-2
d_call: -
j_call: TRBJ2-5

cdr3_nt: TGTGCCAGCTCACCGCCCGGGACAGGCTACGAGCAGTACTTC
cdr3_aa: CASSPPGTGYEQYF
clone_size: -
cdr3_length: 14
v_call: TRBV18
d_call: TRBD1
j_call: TRBJ2-7

cdr3_nt: TGCAGCGTTGCCTTGGACAGGAGGGACACTGAAGCTTTCTTT
cdr3_aa: CSVALDRRDTEAFF
clone_size: -
cdr3_length: 14
v_call: TRBV29-1
d_call: TRBD1
j_call: TRBJ1-1

cdr3_nt: TGCGCCAGCGGTGCTAGCGGGGGGCGTAGCACAGATACGCAGTATTTT
cdr3_aa: CASGASGGRSTDTQYF
clone_size: -
cdr3_length: 16
v_call: TRBV10-2
d_call: TRBD2
j_call: TRBJ2-3

cdr3_nt: TGCGCCAGCAGAGAAGGGGGCTTTGGAAACACCATATATTTT
cdr3_aa: CASREGGFGNTIYF
clone_size: -
cdr3_length: 14
v_call: TRBV10-2
d_call: TRBD1
j_call: TRBJ1-3

cdr3_nt: TGTGCCAGTAACGGGGGACGGCTAAATTCCCCCCTCCACTTT
cdr3_aa: CASNGGRLNSPLHF
clone_size: few
cdr3_length: 14
v_call: TRBV19
d_call: -
j_call: TRBJ1-6

cdr3_nt: TGTGCCAGCAGCTTAGTGGGAGGTAGGGTTTCCTACGAGCAGTACTTC
cdr3_aa: CASSLVGGRVSYEQYF
clone_size: -
cdr3_length: 16
v_call: TRBV7-2
d_call: -
j_call: TRBJ2-7